Listed below are T cell receptor beta chains from one sample, sequenced in a study of PD-1 blockade in classical Hodgkin lymphoma. Sequencing was performed with immunoSEQ multiplex PCR; in TCRdb, only in-frame clones are kept and a portion is missing. This table holds tens of thousands of clones, roughly nine tenths found once. The material was peripheral blood mononuclear cells (PBMCs), obtained at baseline. The receptor source for this set is a human donor with classical Hodgkin lymphoma. Each CDR3 is given with its conserved first and last residue. D genes are given only for firm matches. A row's size may be missing; if present it is once, few, many or a size class.

clone_size j_call v_call d_call cdr3_aa cdr3_nt
many TRBJ1-5 TRBV19 . CASSPDSFNQPQHF TGTGCCAGTAGCCCCGACTCTTTTAATCAGCCCCAGCATTTT
. TRBJ2-1 TRBV11-3 . CASTLGSSPTNEQFF TGTGCCAGCACCTTAGGGAGTAGCCCGACTAATGAGCAGTTCTTC
. TRBJ1-2 TRBV6-5 . CASTLSRDNLYGYTF TGTGCCAGCACCCTTAGCCGGGACAACCTCTATGGCTACACCTTC
. TRBJ2-5 TRBV6-5 TRBD1 CASSYSFRQGRETQYF TGTGCCAGCAGTTACTCCTTTCGACAGGGAAGGGAGACCCAGTACTTC
. TRBJ2-1 TRBV9 . CASSVGGGEQFF TGTGCCAGCAGCGTAGGGGGCGGAGAGCAGTTCTTC
. TRBJ2-1 TRBV6-5 TRBD2 CASRRGLERGLVF TGTGCCAGCAGAAGGGGCTTGGAGCGGGGGTTGGTCTTC
. TRBJ1-5 TRBV6-8 TRBD1 CASPTGQGLPGDQPQHF TGTGCCAGCCCGACGGGACAGGGTCTCCCAGGGGATCAGCCCCAGCATTTT
once TRBJ2-2 TRBV4-1 . CASSQVGLPNTGELFF TGCGCCAGCAGCCAGGTGGGACTCCCGAACACCGGGGAGCTGTTTTTT
. TRBJ2-1 TRBV19 TRBD2 CASSSKRGGSTNEQFF TGTGCCAGTAGTTCCAAGCGGGGGGGATCCACCAATGAGCAGTTCTTC
. TRBJ2-7 TRBV11-2 TRBD2 CASSPRRGGFYEQYF TGTGCCAGCAGCCCCAGGCGGGGGGGCTTCTACGAGCAGTACTTC
. TRBJ2-1 TRBV30 TRBD2 CAWSVAGGPNEQFF TGTGCCTGGAGTGTAGCGGGGGGGCCCAATGAGCAGTTCTTC
once TRBJ2-1 TRBV10-3 . CAISEYHEQFF TGTGCCATCAGTGAGTACCACGAGCAGTTCTTC
. TRBJ1-5 TRBV19 . CASSIGGSNQPQHF TGTGCCAGTAGTATAGGGGGTAGCAATCAGCCCCAGCATTTT
. TRBJ1-4 TRBV4-1 . CASTRHKDEKLFF TGCGCCAGCACGAGACATAAGGATGAAAAACTGTTTTTT
. TRBJ2-7 TRBV20-1 . CSASSGYEQYF TGCAGTGCTAGTTCGGGGTACGAGCAGTACTTC
. TRBJ1-1 TRBV11-2 . CASSPRTRVTEAFF TGTGCCAGCAGCCCACGGACTAGAGTCACTGAAGCTTTCTTT
. TRBJ2-3 TRBV7-8 . CASSGGFSAYPEYF TGTGCCAGCAGCGGAGGGTTTAGCGCCTACCCCGAGTATTTT
. TRBJ1-1 TRBV10-3 . CAISVQMNTEAFF TGTGCCATCAGTGTCCAGATGAACACTGAAGCTTTCTTT
. TRBJ2-1 TRBV7-9 . CASSLEGWSAYNEQFF TGTGCCAGCAGCTTAGAGGGGTGGTCAGCTTACAATGAGCAGTTCTTC
. TRBJ2-7 TRBV29-1 TRBD1 CSVRRTGGDSYEQYF TGCAGCGTTAGGAGGACAGGGGGTGACTCCTACGAGCAGTACTTC
. TRBJ2-7 TRBV9 . CASSVASSRGEQYF TGTGCCAGCAGCGTAGCTAGTAGCCGGGGTGAGCAGTACTTC
. TRBJ1-1 TRBV6-5 . CASSYGTRGNTEAFF TGTGCCAGCAGTTACGGGACCAGGGGGAACACTGAAGCTTTCTTT
. TRBJ1-3 TRBV6-6 . CASRSDSAGNTIYF TGTGCCAGCAGATCCGACAGCGCTGGAAACACCATATATTTT
. TRBJ2-1 TRBV21-1 . CASSPRGRNGTRAPNEQFF TGTGCCAGCAGCCCAAGGGGGAGAAACGGGACTAGGGCCCCGAATGAGCAGTTCTTC
. TRBJ1-1 TRBV19 TRBD1 CASSSDRVAEAFF TGTGCCAGTAGTTCGGACAGGGTTGCTGAAGCTTTCTTT
once TRBJ2-5 TRBV4-1 . CASSQDGGETQYF TGCGCCAGCAGCCAAGATGGGGGCGAGACCCAGTACTTC
. TRBJ1-1 TRBV4-1 . CASSQDWSNTEAFF TGCGCCAGCAGCCAAGATTGGAGTAACACTGAAGCTTTCTTT
. TRBJ1-1 TRBV27 TRBD1 CASTSHGGGGQGAFF TGTGCCAGCACTAGCCATGGAGGTGGGGGACAGGGAGCTTTCTTT
. TRBJ1-1 TRBV10-3 . CAISNEGSGTEAFF TGTGCCATCAGTAATGAAGGATCTGGCACTGAAGCTTTCTTT
. TRBJ1-2 TRBV6-5 . CASSSLPGTNYGYTF TGTGCCAGCAGCTCCCTCCCAGGGACTAACTATGGCTACACCTTC
. TRBJ2-7 TRBV11-2 TRBD2 CASSLASGGRQYF TGTGCCAGCAGCTTAGCCTCGGGGGGGCGGCAGTACTTC
few TRBJ1-3 TRBV6-1 TRBD1 CAGHQTGGNTIYF TGTGCCGGACACCAGACAGGGGGAAACACCATATATTTT
. TRBJ2-1 TRBV6-4 . CASSENGNEQFF TGTGCCAGCAGTGAGAACGGTAATGAGCAGTTCTTC
. TRBJ2-3 TRBV13 . CASSRIPRQSYEPGTQYF TGTGCCAGCAGCCGTATCCCTCGACAGTCCTATGAGCCAGGCACGCAGTATTTT
. TRBJ2-2 TRBV11-2 . CASSSDRDITGELFF TGTGCCAGCAGCTCCGACCGGGACATCACCGGGGAGCTGTTTTTT
. TRBJ2-3 TRBV5-4 . CASNNRGAPFTDTQYF TGTGCCAGCAATAATCGGGGGGCCCCCTTCACAGATACGCAGTATTTT
. TRBJ1-1 TRBV7-8 TRBD1 CASSRSGTANTEAFF TGTGCCAGCAGCAGGTCCGGGACAGCCAACACTGAAGCTTTCTTT
. TRBJ1-5 TRBV7-9 . CASSLGGSINQPQHF TGTGCCAGCAGCTTAGGAGGGAGCATCAATCAGCCCCAGCATTTT
. TRBJ1-1 TRBV5-1 . CASSPDSRGGTEAFF TGCGCCAGCAGCCCGGACAGCCGAGGGGGCACTGAAGCTTTCTTT
. TRBJ1-4 TRBV7-2 . CASSLAEGTNEKLFF TGTGCCAGCAGCCTAGCTGAGGGAACTAATGAAAAACTGTTTTTT
. TRBJ2-5 TRBV29-1 . CSADRGAGMAETQYF TGCAGCGCAGATAGGGGCGCGGGAATGGCAGAGACCCAGTACTTC
. TRBJ2-7 TRBV23-1 . CASSQSPRYEQYF TGCGCCAGCAGTCAATCCCCTCGGTACGAGCAGTACTTC
. TRBJ2-1 TRBV7-3 TRBD2 CASSLTSGTYNEQFF TGTGCCAGCAGCCTGACTAGCGGGACATACAATGAGCAGTTCTTC
. TRBJ2-4 TRBV6-5 TRBD1 CASSSPGQGKNIQYF TGTGCCAGCAGTTCCCCGGGACAGGGAAAAAACATTCAGTACTTC
. TRBJ1-2 TRBV18 . CASSPNTFYGYTF TGTGCCAGCTCACCAAACACTTTCTATGGCTACACCTTC
. TRBJ1-2 TRBV14 TRBD1 CASSPMGGQIYGYTF TGTGCCAGCAGCCCCATGGGGGGACAGATCTATGGCTACACCTTC
. TRBJ1-6 TRBV19 TRBD1 CASSPRGGQGYSPLHF TGTGCCAGTAGTCCTCGGGGGGGACAGGGGTATTCACCCCTCCACTTT
few TRBJ1-5 TRBV6-1 . CASSEAQGQPQHF TGTGCCAGCAGTGAAGCGCAGGGTCAGCCCCAGCATTTT
. TRBJ2-1 TRBV6-6 . CASSYTHYRIGAFF TGTGCCAGCAGTTACACCCACTATCGTATTGGGGCGTTCTTC
. TRBJ2-7 TRBV7-9 TRBD2 CASSSGLAGEQYF TGTGCCAGCAGCTCCGGACTAGCGGGGGAGCAGTACTTC
. TRBJ1-6 TRBV30 . CASPPAAGPDGNSPLHF TGTGCCTCCCCGCCGGCGGCCGGGCCAGATGGAAATTCACCCCTCCACTTT
. TRBJ1-2 TRBV11-2 TRBD1 CASSLVQGAMFGSYTF TGTGCCAGCAGCTTAGTCCAGGGGGCGATGTTTGGGAGCTACACCTTC